This T cell receptor beta chain originates from a study of blood T cell repertoires in COVID-19. The assay was immunoSEQ multiplex PCR, and TCRdb's table has in-frame clones only and misses some. Of about 26,000 clones listed, about 85% are singletons. The sample holds many counts of this clone. Per germline, CDR1 KGHDR and CDR2 SFDVKD. CDR3 length equals 14 residues. V gave up 3 bases and J gave up 6 bases; unmatched junction bases: 6. Sequencing input: peripheral blood. The chain recombines TRBV24-1 with TRBJ1-2; the match to TRBD1 covers 7 bases. This sequence was found in a man in his forties or fifties with active or convalescent COVID-19. CDR3: CATSDPGGIDGYTF. CDR3 in DNA: TGTGCCACCAGTGATCCAGGGGGGATCGATGGCTACACCTTC.